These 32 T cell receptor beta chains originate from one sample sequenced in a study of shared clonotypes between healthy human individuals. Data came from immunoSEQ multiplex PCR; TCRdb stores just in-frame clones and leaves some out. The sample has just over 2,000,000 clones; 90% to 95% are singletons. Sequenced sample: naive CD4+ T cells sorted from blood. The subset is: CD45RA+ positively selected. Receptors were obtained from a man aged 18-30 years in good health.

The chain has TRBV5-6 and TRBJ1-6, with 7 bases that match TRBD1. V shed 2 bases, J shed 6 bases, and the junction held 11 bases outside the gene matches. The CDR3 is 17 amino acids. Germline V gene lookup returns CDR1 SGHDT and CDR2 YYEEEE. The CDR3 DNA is TGTGCCAGCAGCTTTAACAGGGGCAAAGTTTCTAATTCACCCCTCCACTTT. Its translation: CASSFNRGKVSNSPLHF.

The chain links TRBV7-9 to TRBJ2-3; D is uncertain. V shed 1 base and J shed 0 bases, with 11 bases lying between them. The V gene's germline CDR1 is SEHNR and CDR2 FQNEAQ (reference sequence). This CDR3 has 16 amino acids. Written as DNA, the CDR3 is TGTGCCAGCAGCTTAGGTCGGGTCTCTAGCACAGATACGCAGTATTTT. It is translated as CASSLGRVSSTDTQYF.

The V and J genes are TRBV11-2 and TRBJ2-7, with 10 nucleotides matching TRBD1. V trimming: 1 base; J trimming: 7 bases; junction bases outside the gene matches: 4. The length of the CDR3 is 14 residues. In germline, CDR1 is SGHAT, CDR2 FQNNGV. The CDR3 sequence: CASSLGDRGGEQYF. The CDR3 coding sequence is TGTGCCAGCAGCTTAGGGGACAGGGGAGGAGAGCAGTACTTC.

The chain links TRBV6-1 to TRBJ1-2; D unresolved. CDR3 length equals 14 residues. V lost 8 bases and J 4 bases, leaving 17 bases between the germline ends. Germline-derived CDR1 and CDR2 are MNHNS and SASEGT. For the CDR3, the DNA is TGTGCCAGCTCTCTCACTTCTGGTCCCTATGGCTACACCTTC. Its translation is CASSLTSGPYGYTF.

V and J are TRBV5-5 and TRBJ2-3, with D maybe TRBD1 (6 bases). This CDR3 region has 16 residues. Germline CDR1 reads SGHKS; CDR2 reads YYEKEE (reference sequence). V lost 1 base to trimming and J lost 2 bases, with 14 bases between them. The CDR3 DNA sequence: TGTGCCAGCAGCTTGTCCCCAGGGGTGAACACAGATACGCAGTATTTT. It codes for CASSLSPGVNTDTQYF.

In DNA, the CDR3 is TGTGCCAGCACCAAACCGGGACAGGGGACCTACAATGAGCAGTTCTTC. Protein product: CASTKPGQGTYNEQFF. The rearrangement uses TRBV27 and TRBJ2-1, with 10 bases matching TRBD1. The CDR3 runs to 16 residues. The germline V gene has CDR1 MNHEY and CDR2 SMNVEV (reference sequence). V dropped 7 bases and J dropped 2; count of bases not matched to a gene: 8.

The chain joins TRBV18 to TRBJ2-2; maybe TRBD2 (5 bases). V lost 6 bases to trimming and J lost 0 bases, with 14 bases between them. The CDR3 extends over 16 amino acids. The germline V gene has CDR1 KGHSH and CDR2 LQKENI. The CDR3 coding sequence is TGTGCCAGCTCTCCGAAAGCGGCAGCGAACACCGGGGAGCTGTTTTTT. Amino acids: CASSPKAAANTGELFF.

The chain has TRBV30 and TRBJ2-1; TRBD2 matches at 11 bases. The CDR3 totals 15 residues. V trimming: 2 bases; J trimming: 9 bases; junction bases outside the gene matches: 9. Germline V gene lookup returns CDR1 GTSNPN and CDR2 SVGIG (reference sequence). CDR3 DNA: TGTGCCTGGAGTCGACTAGCGGGGTTGGTGGGTGAGCAGTTCTTC. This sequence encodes CAWSRLAGLVGEQFF.

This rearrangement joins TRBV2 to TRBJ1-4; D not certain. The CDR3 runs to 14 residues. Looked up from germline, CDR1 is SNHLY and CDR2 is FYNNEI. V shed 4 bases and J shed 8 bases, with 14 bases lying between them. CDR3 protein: CASSVGGLGEKLFF. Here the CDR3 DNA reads TGTGCCAGCAGTGTAGGAGGGTTGGGGGAAAAACTGTTTTTT.

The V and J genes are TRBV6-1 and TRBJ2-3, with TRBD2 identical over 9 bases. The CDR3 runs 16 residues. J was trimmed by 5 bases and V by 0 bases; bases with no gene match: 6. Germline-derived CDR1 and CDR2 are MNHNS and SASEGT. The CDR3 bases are TGTGCCAGCAGTGAAGCGGGGCTAGCGGGAATAGATACGCAGTATTTT. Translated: CASSEAGLAGIDTQYF.

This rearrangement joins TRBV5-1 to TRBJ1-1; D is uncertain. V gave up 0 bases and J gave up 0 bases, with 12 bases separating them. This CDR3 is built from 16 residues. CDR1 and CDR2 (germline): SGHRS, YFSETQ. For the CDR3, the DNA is TGCGCCAGCAGCTTGGCCGCTGCCGGATTGAACACTGAAGCTTTCTTT. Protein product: CASSLAAAGLNTEAFF.

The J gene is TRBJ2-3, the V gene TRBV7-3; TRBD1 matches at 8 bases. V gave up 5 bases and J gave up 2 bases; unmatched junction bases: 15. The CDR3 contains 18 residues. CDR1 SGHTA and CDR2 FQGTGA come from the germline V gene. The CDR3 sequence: CASSLGQGKAPHTDTQYF. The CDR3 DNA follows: TGTGCCAGCAGCCTAGGACAGGGTAAAGCACCCCACACAGATACGCAGTATTTT.

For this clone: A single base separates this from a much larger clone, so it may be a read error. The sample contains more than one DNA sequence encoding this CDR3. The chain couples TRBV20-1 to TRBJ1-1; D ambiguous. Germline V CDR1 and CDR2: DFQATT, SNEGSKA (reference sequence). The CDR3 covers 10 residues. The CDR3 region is CSARVIEAFF. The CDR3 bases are TGCAGTGCTAGAGTAATTGAAGCTTTCTTC.

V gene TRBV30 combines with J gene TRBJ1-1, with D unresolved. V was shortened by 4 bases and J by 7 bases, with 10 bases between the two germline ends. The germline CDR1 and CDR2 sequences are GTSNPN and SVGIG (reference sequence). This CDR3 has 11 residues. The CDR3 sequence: CAWNLGHEAFF. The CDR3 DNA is TGTGCCTGGAACCTTGGGCATGAAGCTTTCTTT.

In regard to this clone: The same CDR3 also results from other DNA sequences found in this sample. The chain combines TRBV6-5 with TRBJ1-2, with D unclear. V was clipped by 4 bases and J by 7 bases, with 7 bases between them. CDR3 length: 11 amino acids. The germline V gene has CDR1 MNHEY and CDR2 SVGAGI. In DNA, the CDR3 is TGTGCCAGCAGTTCCGGCTCTGGCTACACCTTC. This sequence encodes CASSSGSGYTF.

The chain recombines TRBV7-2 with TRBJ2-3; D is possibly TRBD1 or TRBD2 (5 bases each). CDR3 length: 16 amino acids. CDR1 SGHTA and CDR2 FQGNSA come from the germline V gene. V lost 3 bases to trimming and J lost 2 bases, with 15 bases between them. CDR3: CASSLRGNIPTDTQYF. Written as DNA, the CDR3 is TGTGCCAGCAGCTTGAGGGGAAACATCCCCACAGATACGCAGTATTTT.

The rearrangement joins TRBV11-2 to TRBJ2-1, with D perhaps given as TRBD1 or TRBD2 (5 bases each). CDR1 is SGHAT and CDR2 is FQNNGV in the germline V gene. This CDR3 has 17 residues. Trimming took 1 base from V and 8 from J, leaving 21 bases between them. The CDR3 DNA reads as TGTGCCAGCAGCTTAGTCCCCCCGGGATCGGGGCCAGATGAGCAGTTCTTC. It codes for CASSLVPPGSGPDEQFF.

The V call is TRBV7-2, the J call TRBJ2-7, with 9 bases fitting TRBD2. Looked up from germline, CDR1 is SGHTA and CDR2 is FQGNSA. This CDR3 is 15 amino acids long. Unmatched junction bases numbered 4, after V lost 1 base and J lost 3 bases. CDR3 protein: CASSLESSGNYEQYF. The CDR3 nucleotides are TGTGCCAGCAGCTTAGAGTCTAGCGGGAACTACGAGCAGTACTTC.

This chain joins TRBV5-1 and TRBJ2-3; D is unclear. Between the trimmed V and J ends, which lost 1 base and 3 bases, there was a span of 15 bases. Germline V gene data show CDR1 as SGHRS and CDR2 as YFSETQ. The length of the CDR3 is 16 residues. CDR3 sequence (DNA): TGCGCCAGCAGCTTGAGGGCGCCAGGAAATACAGATACGCAGTATTTT. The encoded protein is CASSLRAPGNTDTQYF.

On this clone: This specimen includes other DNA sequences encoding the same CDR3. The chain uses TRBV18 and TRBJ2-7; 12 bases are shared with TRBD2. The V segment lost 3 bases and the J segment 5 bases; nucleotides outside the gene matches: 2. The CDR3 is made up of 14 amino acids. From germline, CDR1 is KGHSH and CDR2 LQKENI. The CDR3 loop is CASSPGLAGNEQYF. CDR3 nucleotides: TGTGCCAGCTCACCCGGACTAGCGGGAAACGAGCAGTACTTC.

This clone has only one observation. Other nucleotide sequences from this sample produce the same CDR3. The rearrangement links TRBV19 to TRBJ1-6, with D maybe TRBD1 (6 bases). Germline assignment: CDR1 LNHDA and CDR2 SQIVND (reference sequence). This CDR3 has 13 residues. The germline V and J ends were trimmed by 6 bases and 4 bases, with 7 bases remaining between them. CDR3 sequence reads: CASRTGYNSPLHF. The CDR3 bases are TGTGCCAGTAGGACAGGTTATAATTCACCCCTCCACTTT. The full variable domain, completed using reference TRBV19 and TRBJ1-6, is DGGITQSPKYLFRKEGQNVTLSCEQNLNHDAMYWYRQDPGQGLRLIYYSQIVNDFQKGDIAEGYSVSREKKESFPLTVTSAQKNPTAFYLCASRTGYNSPLHFGNGTRLTVT.

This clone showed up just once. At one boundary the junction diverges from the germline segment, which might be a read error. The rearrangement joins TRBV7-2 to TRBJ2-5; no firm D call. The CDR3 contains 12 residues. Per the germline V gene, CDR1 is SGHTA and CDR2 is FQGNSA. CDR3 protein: CARSLDRETQYF. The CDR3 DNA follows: TGTGCCAGGAGCTTAGACCGAGAGACCCAGTACTTC.

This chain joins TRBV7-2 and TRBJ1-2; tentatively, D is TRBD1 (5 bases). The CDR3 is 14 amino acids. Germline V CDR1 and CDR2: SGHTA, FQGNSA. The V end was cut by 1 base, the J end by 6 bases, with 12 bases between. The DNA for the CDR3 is TGTGCCAGCAGCTTAGGGTCGGGGGTAGATGGCTACACCTTC. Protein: CASSLGSGVDGYTF.

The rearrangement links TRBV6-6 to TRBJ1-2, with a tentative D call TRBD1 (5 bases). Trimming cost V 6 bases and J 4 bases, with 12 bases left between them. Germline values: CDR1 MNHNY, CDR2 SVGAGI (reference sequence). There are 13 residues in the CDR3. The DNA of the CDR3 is TGTGCCAGCAGCCGGGGAGGGGTCTATGGCTACACCTTC. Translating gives CASSRGGVYGYTF.

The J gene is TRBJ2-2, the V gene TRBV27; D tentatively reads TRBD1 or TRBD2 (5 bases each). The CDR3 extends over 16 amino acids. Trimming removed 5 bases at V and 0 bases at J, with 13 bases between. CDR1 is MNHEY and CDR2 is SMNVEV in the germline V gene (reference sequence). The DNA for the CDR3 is TGTGCCAGCAGTCCCTTGGGACGGACGAACACCGGGGAGCTGTTTTTT. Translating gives CASSPLGRTNTGELFF.

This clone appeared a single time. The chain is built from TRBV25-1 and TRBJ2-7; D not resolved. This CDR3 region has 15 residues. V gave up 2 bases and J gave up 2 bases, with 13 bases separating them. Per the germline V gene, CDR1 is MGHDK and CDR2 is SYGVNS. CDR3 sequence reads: CASSETRLAAYEQYF. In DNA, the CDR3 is TGTGCCAGCAGTGAAACAAGGCTGGCCGCCTACGAGCAGTACTTC.

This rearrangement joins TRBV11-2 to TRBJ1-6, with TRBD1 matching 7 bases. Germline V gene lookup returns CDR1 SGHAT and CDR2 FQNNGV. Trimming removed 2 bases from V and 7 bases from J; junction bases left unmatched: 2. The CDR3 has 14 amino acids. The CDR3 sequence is CASSLQQGNSPLHF. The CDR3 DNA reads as TGTGCCAGCAGCTTACAACAGGGGAATTCACCCCTCCACTTT.

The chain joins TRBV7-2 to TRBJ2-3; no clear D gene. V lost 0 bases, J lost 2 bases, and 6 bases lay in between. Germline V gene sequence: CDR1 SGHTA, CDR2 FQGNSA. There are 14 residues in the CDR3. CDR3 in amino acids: CASSLAVTTDTQYF. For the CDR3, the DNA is TGTGCCAGCAGCTTAGCGGTTACCACAGATACGCAGTATTTT.

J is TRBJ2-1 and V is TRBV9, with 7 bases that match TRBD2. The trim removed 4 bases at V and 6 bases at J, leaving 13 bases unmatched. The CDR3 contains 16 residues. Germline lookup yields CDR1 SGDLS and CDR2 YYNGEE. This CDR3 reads CASSKRGAGDVNEQFF. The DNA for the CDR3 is TGTGCCAGCAGCAAAAGAGGGGCGGGAGACGTCAATGAGCAGTTCTTC. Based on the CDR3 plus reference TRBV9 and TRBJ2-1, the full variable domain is DSGVTQTPKHLITATGQRVTLRCSPRSGDLSVYWYQQSLDQGLQFLIQYYNGEERAKGNILERFSAQQFPDLHSELNLSSLELGDSALYFCASSKRGAGDVNEQFFGPGTRLTVL.

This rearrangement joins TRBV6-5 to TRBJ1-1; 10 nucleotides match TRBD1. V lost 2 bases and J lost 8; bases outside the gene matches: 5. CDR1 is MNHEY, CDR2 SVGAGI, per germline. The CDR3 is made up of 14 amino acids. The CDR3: CASSYPGTGVEAFF. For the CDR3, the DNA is TGTGCCAGCAGTTACCCCGGGACAGGGGTGGAAGCTTTCTTT.

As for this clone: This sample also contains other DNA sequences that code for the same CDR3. The CDR3 region has the DNA TGCGCCAGCAGCTTGGAAGGACAGAACACCGGGGAGCTGTTTTTT. Translated: CASSLEGQNTGELFF. This chain connects TRBV5-1 to TRBJ2-2, with a tentative D call TRBD1 (5 bases). CDR1 SGHRS and CDR2 YFSETQ come from the germline V gene. The CDR3 consists of 15 residues. Trimming took 0 bases from V and 1 from J, leaving 7 bases between them.

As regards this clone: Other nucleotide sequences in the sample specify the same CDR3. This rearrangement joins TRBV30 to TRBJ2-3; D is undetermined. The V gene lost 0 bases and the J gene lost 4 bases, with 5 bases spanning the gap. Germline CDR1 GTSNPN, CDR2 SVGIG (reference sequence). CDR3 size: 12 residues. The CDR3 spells CAWSVPPDTQYF. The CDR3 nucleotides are TGTGCCTGGAGTGTCCCCCCAGATACGCAGTATTTT.